Following are 26 T cell receptor beta chains from one sample sequenced in a study of response to subunit inactivated influenza vaccine. TCRdb used MiXCR to reprocess the RT-PCR reads, holding one entry per CDR3 protein. Among 500,000 or so distinct CDR3 sequences listed, 15% to 20% were seen once. The sequences come from CD4+ T cells sorted from PBMCs, collected around 2 years after vaccination. The receptors stem from a man aged 50 to 69 who received an inactivated influenza vaccine.

The sample holds many counts of this clonotype. The V gene is TRBV28, the J gene TRBJ2-4, with D unresolved. V lost 1 base, J lost 0 bases, and 10 bases lay in between. This CDR3 comprises 16 residues. Per the germline V gene, CDR1 is MDHEN and CDR2 is SYDVKM. CDR3 loop: CASSLSVYLAKNIQYF. DNA of the CDR3: TGTGCCAGCAGTTTATCCGTCTATTTAGCCAAAAACATTCAGTACTTC.

This clonotype has just a few counts. The chain couples TRBV5-8 to TRBJ2-1; TRBD1 matches at 9 bases. CDR3 size: 15 residues. Germline-derived CDR1 and CDR2 are SGHTS and YDEGEE. The junction had 9 bases not matched to a gene; V was cut back by 5 bases and J by 6 bases. Here the CDR3 reads CASRMPGQGGNEQFF. In DNA form, the CDR3 reads TGTGCCAGCAGAATGCCGGGACAGGGAGGCAATGAGCAGTTCTTC.

Concerning this clonotype: This sequence may be a read error, since a much larger clone differs from it by one base. V and J are TRBV20-1 and TRBJ1-1; D call uncertain. The CDR3 totals 17 residues. Germline loops: CDR1 DFQATT, CDR2 SNEGSKA (reference sequence). The CDR3 loop is CCARAYEKVAINTEAFF. In DNA form, the CDR3 reads TGCTGTGCTAGGGCCTACGAGAAGGTGGCAATTAACACTGAAGCTTTCTTT.

The table lists this clonotype with a few counts. V usage is TRBV7-9 and J usage is TRBJ1-1, with 7 bases fitting TRBD1. Unmatched junction bases numbered 2, after V lost 0 bases and J lost 7 bases. The CDR3 spans 13 residues. CDR1 and CDR2 from the germline V gene are SEHNR and FQNEAQ (reference sequence). CDR3 bases: TGTGCCAGCAGCTTAGCAGGGGGCGGTGAAGCTTTCTTT. Encoded protein: CASSLAGGGEAFF.

The J gene is TRBJ1-5, the V gene TRBV20-1; tentative D call: TRBD1 (5 bases). This CDR3 region has 15 residues. V shed 1 base and J shed 3 bases, with 13 bases lying between them. Germline V gene lookup returns CDR1 DFQATT and CDR2 SNEGSKA (reference sequence). In nucleotides, the CDR3 is TGCAGTGCTAGAGGGGACGGAGGAGCCAATCAGCCCCAGCATTTT. It is translated as CSARGDGGANQPQHF.

This sequence joins TRBV29-1 and TRBJ2-1, with D possibly being TRBD2 (6 bases). This CDR3 contains 14 residues. Per the germline V gene, CDR1 is SQVTM and CDR2 is ANQGSEA. The V end lost 4 bases, the J end lost 0 bases, and 10 bases lay between the germline ends. CDR3 amino acids: CSVVLGSSYNEQFF. DNA for the CDR3: TGCAGCGTTGTTCTCGGGAGCTCCTACAATGAGCAGTTCTTC.

In this sample, this clonotype turned up a few times. The chain recombines TRBV20-1 with TRBJ1-6; 7 positions agree with TRBD1. CDR3 size: 15 residues. Germline assignment: CDR1 DFQATT and CDR2 SNEGSKA (reference sequence). With 7 bases clipped from V and 5 bases from J, the junction kept 11 bases outside the gene matches. CDR3 coding DNA: TGCAGTGTAGCGAGACAGGGCGGAAATAATTCACCCCTCCACTTT. Amino acid sequence: CSVARQGGNNSPLHF.

There are many counts of this clonotype. The rearrangement uses TRBV25-1 and TRBJ2-3; D is unresolved. Trimming took off 4 bases at V and 5 bases at J, with 7 bases between the two ends. The CDR3 has 12 residues. CDR1 MGHDK and CDR2 SYGVNS come from the germline V gene. CDR3: CASSAGGDTQYF. The CDR3 DNA reads as TGTGCCAGCAGTGCCGGCGGAGATACGCAGTATTTT.

J is TRBJ2-7 and V is TRBV20-1; possible D gene TRBD2, 6 bases. The CDR3 extends over 12 amino acids. V was cut by 5 bases and J by 2 bases, with 10 bases left in between. Germline V gene lookup returns CDR1 DFQATT and CDR2 SNEGSKA (reference sequence). In DNA, the CDR3 is TGCAGTGCTGGCGGGACCACCTACGAGCAGTACTTC. This sequence encodes CSAGGTTYEQYF.

The table lists this clonotype with many counts. This rearrangement joins TRBV4-3 to TRBJ2-5; 10 nucleotides match TRBD2. This CDR3 has 15 residues. CDR1 and CDR2 from the germline V gene are LGHNA and YSLEER. The junction had 4 bases not matched to a gene; V was cut back by 1 base and J by 5 bases. The CDR3 loop reads CASSQGLAGGETQYF. CDR3 sequence (DNA): TGCGCCAGCAGCCAAGGTTTAGCGGGGGGTGAGACCCAGTACTTC.

This clonotype was observed a few times. J is TRBJ2-4 and V is TRBV29-1; D gene unclear. The germline CDR1 and CDR2 sequences are SQVTM and ANQGSEA. The CDR3 totals 13 residues. Trimming cost V 1 base and J 1 base, with 5 bases left between them. The CDR3 sequence is CSVEGSAKNIQYF. CDR3 sequence (DNA): TGCAGCGTTGAAGGGTCGGCCAAAAACATTCAGTACTTC.

This clonotype occurred a few times. The chain uses TRBV20-1 and TRBJ2-1; 10 bases map to TRBD2. Germline trimming cut 6 bases from V and 8 bases from J; bases unmatched to any gene: 16. This CDR3 spans 16 amino acids. Germline assignment: CDR1 DFQATT and CDR2 SNEGSKA (reference sequence). In DNA form, the CDR3 reads TGCAGTGCAACTTTAATCCTAGCGGGAGTCACACATGAGCAGTTCTTC. Its protein product is CSATLILAGVTHEQFF.

This clonotype has just a few counts. This chain links TRBV6-5 with TRBJ1-5; 10 nucleotides agree with TRBD1. The germline gives CDR1 MNHEY, CDR2 SVGAGI. The CDR3 spans 18 residues. The J segment lost 2 bases and the V segment lost 4 bases, leaving 11 bases of the junction unmatched. The CDR3 protein is CASSSRQGARSGNQPQHF. In DNA, the CDR3 is TGTGCCAGCAGTTCCCGACAGGGGGCGAGGTCTGGCAATCAGCCCCAGCATTTT.

The rearrangement uses TRBV4-2 and TRBJ1-5; D is possibly TRBD1 (6 bases). There are 15 residues in the CDR3. Per the germline V gene, CDR1 is LGHNA and CDR2 is YNFKEQ. Trimming left V 0 bases short and J 5 bases short, with 11 bases between. Here the CDR3 reads CASSQDGGRDQPQHF. The CDR3 region has the DNA TGTGCCAGCAGCCAAGATGGGGGGCGGGATCAGCCCCAGCATTTT.

Only a few counts were recorded for this clonotype. The chain employs TRBV29-1 and TRBJ2-7; D is ambiguous. Germline V gives CDR1 SQVTM, CDR2 ANQGSEA. V was pared by 4 bases and J by 2 bases, with 12 bases between. This CDR3 has 13 residues. The CDR3 nucleotides are TGCAGCGTTGCTGGAACAGCGACCTACGAGCAGTACTTC. It yields the protein CSVAGTATYEQYF.

This clonotype appeared a few times. The V gene is TRBV24-1, the J gene TRBJ2-5; D may match TRBD1 or TRBD2 (5 bases each). The V gene's germline CDR1 is KGHDR and CDR2 SFDVKD. The CDR3 loop spans 15 amino acids. V was pared by 4 bases and J by 5 bases, with 16 bases between. Here the CDR3 reads CATSDRPGDEETQYF. DNA of the CDR3: TGTGCCACCAGTGACCGGCCCGGGGACGAGGAGACCCAGTACTTC.

The count of this clonotype is one. A read error is likely, as this CDR3 ends without the conserved phenylalanine or tryptophan. The chain combines TRBV6-1 with TRBJ1-1; D perhaps matches TRBD1 (6 bases). Germline V lookup: CDR1 MNHNS, CDR2 SASEGT. V dropped 8 bases and J dropped 1 base, with 11 bases sitting between them. The CDR3 spans 13 residues. This CDR3 is CASGGQKNTEAFL. Here the CDR3 DNA reads TGTGCCAGCGGGGGACAAAAGAACACTGAAGCTTTCTTA.

The CDR3 is CASSLGQLPYEQYF. CDR3 DNA: TGTGCCAGCAGCTTAGGACAGCTCCCCTACGAGCAGTACTTC. The V and J genes are TRBV7-2 and TRBJ2-7; D is perhaps TRBD1 (5 bases). The germline V gene encodes CDR1 SGHTA and CDR2 FQGNSA. Trimming pared 1 base from V and 2 bases from J, leaving 9 bases between. The CDR3 loop spans 14 amino acids.

This sequence joins TRBV24-1 and TRBJ2-1; no firm D call. Germline CDR1 and CDR2: KGHDR and SFDVKD. V dropped 7 bases and J dropped 7 bases, with 10 bases sitting between them. The CDR3 length is 12 residues. This CDR3 is CATSRLGNEQFF. The CDR3 region has the DNA TGTGCCACCAGCCGACTTGGGAATGAGCAGTTCTTC.

This clonotype has only a few counts. This sequence joins TRBV4-1 and TRBJ1-3; D perhaps matches TRBD1 (6 bases). Deletions cut 0 bases from V and 3 bases from J, with 9 bases between. Germline CDR1 reads MGHRA; CDR2 reads YSYEKL. The CDR3 is 15 residues long. The CDR3 reads CASSQEGANGNTIYF. CDR3 coding DNA: TGCGCCAGCAGCCAAGAGGGGGCCAATGGAAACACCATATATTTT.

This clonotype was seen a handful of times. This chain links TRBV7-2 with TRBJ1-3, with TRBD1 as a possible D gene (6 bases). With 1 base removed from V and 4 bases from J, the gap between germline ends came to 17 bases. This CDR3 has 17 amino acids. CDR1 is SGHTA and CDR2 is FQGNSA in the germline V gene. The CDR3, as DNA: TGTGCCAGCAGCTTAGGGATTCTGGGGGGCGCGGGAAACACCATATATTTT. Translation: CASSLGILGGAGNTIYF.

This chain uses TRBV2 with TRBJ2-4, with D unclear. The V and J ends lost 6 bases and 2 bases respectively, with 11 bases between them. Germline CDR1 SNHLY, CDR2 FYNNEI. This CDR3 is built from 14 residues. In nucleotides, the CDR3 is TGTGCCAGCAGCGTAGACGGGCCCAAAAACATTCAGTACTTC. Translating gives CASSVDGPKNIQYF.

The chain links TRBV29-1 to TRBJ2-3; tentative D call: TRBD2 (6 bases). From germline, CDR1 is SQVTM and CDR2 ANQGSEA. The CDR3 consists of 11 residues. Trimming removed 7 bases at V and 6 bases at J, with 11 bases between. The DNA of the CDR3 is TGCAGCGCCTCGGAGGGCGATACGCAGTATTTT. Amino acid sequence: CSASEGDTQYF.

The rearrangement joins TRBV3-1 to TRBJ2-1; D uncertain. CDR3 length: 12 residues. Trimming cost V 1 base and J 10 bases, with 8 bases left between them. Germline values: CDR1 LGHDT, CDR2 YNNKEL (reference sequence). The CDR3 DNA sequence: TGTGCCAGCAGCCAAGTACGTGGGGAGCAGTTCTTC. This encodes CASSQVRGEQFF.

A few counts support this clonotype. The genes are TRBV20-1 and TRBJ2-3, with TRBD2 identical over 12 bases. CDR3 length equals 18 residues. CDR1 is DFQATT, CDR2 SNEGSKA, per germline (reference sequence). Unmatched junction bases numbered 12, after V lost 4 bases and J lost 1 base. CDR3 bases: TGCAGTGCTACCATTTCTAGCGGGGGGGCCGTAGGCACAGATACGCAGTATTTT. Translating gives CSATISSGGAVGTDTQYF.

The V gene is TRBV5-5, the J gene TRBJ2-2, with 8 bases identical to TRBD1. Germline V CDR1 and CDR2: SGHKS, YYEKEE (reference sequence). The ends lost 4 bases at V and 4 bases at J; junction bases unmatched: 6. CDR3 size: 15 residues. CDR3 in amino acids: CASSTGGRGTGELFF. The CDR3 nucleotides read TGTGCCAGCAGCACAGGGGGAAGGGGCACCGGGGAGCTGTTTTTT.